This section outlines one T cell receptor (beta chain) sequence together with its context. The data stem from a study of human T cells and chemical hapten exposure. Time point reported: patch test 1, 2 weeks after DPC sensitization. Treatment defined: therapeutic diphenylcyclopropenone sensitization with weekly scalp DPC. Blood sampling preceded each patch test application. There are 12 residues in the CDR3. Looked up from germline, CDR1 is SGHTA and CDR2 is FQGNSA. V was pared by 5 bases and J by 7 bases, with 9 bases between. In the library, unique molecular identifiers were attached to individual cDNA molecules. Authors' processing steps: With a range of roughly 23,224 to 690,600, the median per sample was about 92,000 TCRs. TCRdb used MiXCR to reprocess the RACE reads, holding one entry per CDR3 protein. V and J calls and clone size were set by TCRdb, not the authors. The sample shows tens of thousands of distinct CDR3 sequences, about 11% of them seen only once.

This TCR was recovered from a man aged 35-49 years with alopecia areata. Some clones in this sample may be carry-over from other donors' samples. This chain joins TRBV7-2 and TRBJ2-1; D not resolved. The sequenced sample was whole blood, obtained in connection with sensitization to the hapten diphenylcyclopropenone (DPC). CDR3 amino acids: CASSPSRNEQFF. The CDR3 bases are TGTGCCAGCAGCCCCAGCCGTAATGAGCAGTTCTTC.